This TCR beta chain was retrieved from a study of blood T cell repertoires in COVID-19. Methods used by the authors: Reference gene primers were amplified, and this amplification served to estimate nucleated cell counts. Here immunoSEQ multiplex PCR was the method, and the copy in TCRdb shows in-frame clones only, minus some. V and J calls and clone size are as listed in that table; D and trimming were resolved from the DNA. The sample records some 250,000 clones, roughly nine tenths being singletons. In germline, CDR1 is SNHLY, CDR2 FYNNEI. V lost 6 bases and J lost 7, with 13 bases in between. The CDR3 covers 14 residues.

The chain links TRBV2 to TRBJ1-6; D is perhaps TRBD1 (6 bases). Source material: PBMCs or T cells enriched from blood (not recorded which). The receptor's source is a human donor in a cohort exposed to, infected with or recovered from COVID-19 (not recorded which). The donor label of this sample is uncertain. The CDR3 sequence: CASRQGRPNSPLHF. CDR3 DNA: TGTGCCAGCAGACAGGGTAGACCAAATTCACCCCTCCACTTT.